These T cell receptor beta chains were read from a single sample in a study of blood T cell repertoires in COVID-19. Data came from immunoSEQ multiplex PCR; TCRdb stores just in-frame clones and leaves some out. The sample records about 270,000 clones, 75% to 90% being singletons. The specimen was PBMCs or T cells enriched from blood (not recorded which). The source is a woman aged 18-29 years who had recovered from COVID-19. Both conserved end residues are part of each CDR3. D genes are given only for firm matches. Rows may omit the clone size; those that give it use once, few, many or a size class.

CDR3 DNA: TGTGCCAGCAGCCAAGAATTCCGGGAAGAAGGCTACACCTTC; CDR3 protein: CASSQEFREEGYTF; D gene: .; clone size: .; J gene: TRBJ1-2; V gene: TRBV3-1/TRBV3-2
CDR3 DNA: TGTGCCATCCTAGCGGGGGGGCGAACCGGGGAGCTGTTTTTT; CDR3 protein: CAILAGGRTGELFF; D gene: TRBD2; clone size: .; J gene: TRBJ2-2; V gene: TRBV2
CDR3 DNA: TGTGCCAGCAGCTTAAAAGCGACAGGGGGCAACAATGAGCAGTTCTTC; CDR3 protein: CASSLKATGGNNEQFF; D gene: .; clone size: .; J gene: TRBJ2-1; V gene: TRBV21-1
CDR3 DNA: TGTGCCAGCAGCCAGGGGCAGTCCGGTCAGCCCCAGCATTTT; CDR3 protein: CASSQGQSGQPQHF; D gene: .; clone size: .; J gene: TRBJ1-5; V gene: TRBV3-1/TRBV3-2
CDR3 DNA: TGTGCCAGCAGCCACGACAGGAACACTGAAGCTTTCTTT; CDR3 protein: CASSHDRNTEAFF; D gene: .; clone size: .; J gene: TRBJ1-1; V gene: TRBV11-3
CDR3 DNA: TGTGCCAGCTTATTGTCTGAAGCTTTCTTT; CDR3 protein: CASLLSEAFF; D gene: .; clone size: .; J gene: TRBJ1-1; V gene: TRBV2
CDR3 DNA: TGTGCCAGCAGGAGAGGAACAGGGGGCACTGAAGCTTTCTTT; CDR3 protein: CASRRGTGGTEAFF; D gene: TRBD1; clone size: .; J gene: TRBJ1-1; V gene: TRBV6-5
CDR3 DNA: TGTGCCAGCAGTTTTCTCGCCTACGAGCAGTACTTC; CDR3 protein: CASSFLAYEQYF; D gene: .; clone size: .; J gene: TRBJ2-7; V gene: TRBV28
CDR3 DNA: TGTGCCAGCAGCTTGCTAACGCGCGGTTCGTACTATGGCTACACCTTC; CDR3 protein: CASSLLTRGSYYGYTF; D gene: .; clone size: .; J gene: TRBJ1-2; V gene: TRBV5-4
CDR3 DNA: TGTGCCAGCAGCAAAGCACAGGGGTTTGCAGATACGCAGTATTTT; CDR3 protein: CASSKAQGFADTQYF; D gene: .; clone size: .; J gene: TRBJ2-3; V gene: TRBV21-1
CDR3 DNA: TGTGCCAGTAGTATGGGGGACAGGGCCTACAATGAGCAGTTCTTC; CDR3 protein: CASSMGDRAYNEQFF; D gene: TRBD1; clone size: .; J gene: TRBJ2-1; V gene: TRBV19
CDR3 DNA: TGTGCCAGTAGTATTGGGGGGCAGGGGGCCTCCTACGAGCAGTACTTC; CDR3 protein: CASSIGGQGASYEQYF; D gene: TRBD1; clone size: .; J gene: TRBJ2-7; V gene: TRBV19
CDR3 DNA: TGTGCCACCAGCAGAGAACGGGGGACAGACCTTAACTATGGCTACACCTTC; CDR3 protein: CATSRERGTDLNYGYTF; D gene: TRBD1; clone size: .; J gene: TRBJ1-2; V gene: TRBV15
CDR3 DNA: TGTGCCAGCAGAGACAGGCCGAGAAACACTGAAGCTTTCTTT; CDR3 protein: CASRDRPRNTEAFF; D gene: .; clone size: .; J gene: TRBJ1-1; V gene: TRBV6-5
CDR3 DNA: TGTGCTAGCAGTATCCGGGGCACTGAAGCTTTCTTT; CDR3 protein: CASSIRGTEAFF; D gene: .; clone size: .; J gene: TRBJ1-1; V gene: TRBV25-1
CDR3 DNA: TGTGCCAGCTCACAATACCAGGGGGCGCACGGCTACACCTTC; CDR3 protein: CASSQYQGAHGYTF; D gene: TRBD1; clone size: .; J gene: TRBJ1-2; V gene: TRBV18
CDR3 DNA: TGTGCCAGCAGCTTAGGAGGAACCTATGGCTACACCTTC; CDR3 protein: CASSLGGTYGYTF; D gene: .; clone size: .; J gene: TRBJ1-2; V gene: TRBV11-2
CDR3 DNA: TGTGCCAGTCGGGGGGTCGGGGGCAATCAGCCCCAGCATTTT; CDR3 protein: CASRGVGGNQPQHF; D gene: .; clone size: .; J gene: TRBJ1-5; V gene: TRBV19
CDR3 DNA: TGCGCCAGCAGCCGAACAGGGCTGTCCTATAATTCACCCCTCCACTTT; CDR3 protein: CASSRTGLSYNSPLHF; D gene: .; clone size: .; J gene: TRBJ1-6; V gene: TRBV5-1
CDR3 DNA: TGTGCCAGCAGCTCCCAGGGGGCCCTGAACACTGAAGCTTTCTTT; CDR3 protein: CASSSQGALNTEAFF; D gene: TRBD1; clone size: .; J gene: TRBJ1-1; V gene: TRBV11-3
CDR3 DNA: TGTGCCAGCAGCTTTACTAGCGGGGATGTCGACGAGCAGTACTTC; CDR3 protein: CASSFTSGDVDEQYF; D gene: TRBD2; clone size: .; J gene: TRBJ2-7; V gene: TRBV11-2
CDR3 DNA: TGTGCCAGCAGCTTTGGAACAGGGGCTTTCAATCAGCCCCAGCATTTT; CDR3 protein: CASSFGTGAFNQPQHF; D gene: TRBD1; clone size: .; J gene: TRBJ1-5; V gene: TRBV5-6
CDR3 DNA: TGTGCCAGCAGTTACCCAGGGTTGAACACTGAAGCTTTCTTT; CDR3 protein: CASSYPGLNTEAFF; D gene: .; clone size: few; J gene: TRBJ1-1; V gene: TRBV6-5
CDR3 DNA: TGCGCCAGCAGCTCGGGACAGCCGAACACCGGGGAGCTGTTTTTT; CDR3 protein: CASSSGQPNTGELFF; D gene: TRBD1; clone size: few; J gene: TRBJ2-2; V gene: TRBV5-1
CDR3 DNA: TGCGCCAGCAGCGTAATTTCCGGGAACTACACCTTC; CDR3 protein: CASSVISGNYTF; D gene: .; clone size: .; J gene: TRBJ1-2; V gene: TRBV5-1
CDR3 DNA: TGTGCCAGCAGTTTATCTGTGTGGAACAGACCTAACTATGGCTACACCTTC; CDR3 protein: CASSLSVWNRPNYGYTF; D gene: .; clone size: .; J gene: TRBJ1-2; V gene: TRBV28
CDR3 DNA: TGTGCCAGCAGCCTACCCGACAGTGTTGATGGCTACACCTTC; CDR3 protein: CASSLPDSVDGYTF; D gene: .; clone size: few; J gene: TRBJ1-2; V gene: TRBV6-6
CDR3 DNA: TGTGCCAGCAGACAGGGGGCTGGCTCCTATAATTCACCCCTCCACTTT; CDR3 protein: CASRQGAGSYNSPLHF; D gene: TRBD1; clone size: .; J gene: TRBJ1-6; V gene: TRBV2
CDR3 DNA: TGTGCCAGCAGCTTTCAGGGAACGATTCAGCCCCAGCATTTT; CDR3 protein: CASSFQGTIQPQHF; D gene: .; clone size: .; J gene: TRBJ1-5; V gene: TRBV7-8
CDR3 DNA: TGTGCCAGCCGGTCTAGAAGGCCGCCCGGGGAGCTGTTTTTT; CDR3 protein: CASRSRRPPGELFF; D gene: .; clone size: .; J gene: TRBJ2-2; V gene: TRBV28
CDR3 DNA: TGTGCCAGTAGTGGACCCGGACAGGGAACGACAAAACTGTTTTTT; CDR3 protein: CASSGPGQGTTKLFF; D gene: TRBD1; clone size: .; J gene: TRBJ1-4; V gene: TRBV19
CDR3 DNA: TGTGCCAGCAGAAAGGACAGGGTTGGGCAGCCCCAGCATTTT; CDR3 protein: CASRKDRVGQPQHF; D gene: TRBD1; clone size: few; J gene: TRBJ1-5; V gene: TRBV6-5
CDR3 DNA: TGTGCCAGCTCACTACTTACTAGCGGGGGATACAATGAGCAGTTCTTC; CDR3 protein: CASSLLTSGGYNEQFF; D gene: TRBD2; clone size: .; J gene: TRBJ2-1; V gene: TRBV18
CDR3 DNA: TGTGCCAGCAGCGACAGGGTTAACTATGGCTACACCTTC; CDR3 protein: CASSDRVNYGYTF; D gene: TRBD1; clone size: .; J gene: TRBJ1-2; V gene: TRBV25-1
CDR3 DNA: TGCGCCAGCAGCCACGACGGACAGGCAACTAATGAAAAACTGTTTTTT; CDR3 protein: CASSHDGQATNEKLFF; D gene: TRBD1; clone size: .; J gene: TRBJ1-4; V gene: TRBV4-1
CDR3 DNA: TGTGCCAGTGGGGGTCCGGGACAGGGGATTACCGGGGAGCTGTTTTTT; CDR3 protein: CASGGPGQGITGELFF; D gene: TRBD1; clone size: .; J gene: TRBJ2-2; V gene: TRBV2
CDR3 DNA: TGTGCCAGCAGGACCCAGGGGGTTCAGCCCCAGCATTTT; CDR3 protein: CASRTQGVQPQHF; D gene: TRBD1; clone size: .; J gene: TRBJ1-5; V gene: TRBV28
CDR3 DNA: TGTGCCTGGAGTGTAGGGGGGGCCAGCTCTGGGGCCAACGTCCTGACTTTC; CDR3 protein: CAWSVGGASSGANVLTF; D gene: .; clone size: .; J gene: TRBJ2-6; V gene: TRBV30